This T cell receptor (beta chain) comes out of a study of CD8 T cells in Susac syndrome. In the study overall: At blood draw, Susac syndrome patients were therapy-naive, on corticosteroids, or on intravenous immunoglobulin alone.

Note on this clonotype: Its specificity is not known.

General study results and limits: TEMRA cells and active patients showed peak Susac CD8+ clonal expansion.

With V trimmed by 5 bases and J by 5 bases, 3 bases remained unmatched. CDR1 is SGHVS and CDR2 is FNYEAQ in the germline V gene. The CDR3 contains 12 residues. With random hexamers, reverse transcription was performed on 0.5 to 1 ug of RNA. An immunoSEQ multiplex PCR amplified TCR beta CDR3 over 54 Vbeta and 13 Jbeta. TCRdb independently ran MiXCR on the immunoSEQ multiplex PCR reads; one entry per CDR3 protein. The sample has more than 65,000 distinct CDR3 sequences, 95% seen once. Bulk CD8+ and CD4+ cells came from magnetic negative isolation; CD8+ TEMRA by FACS. The receptor comes from a human donor with Susac syndrome. The chain employs TRBV7-6 and TRBJ2-7; 7 bases agree with TRBD1. Sequencing input: CD8+ T cells from PBMCs. The chain's CDR3 is CASSMTGNEQYF. In DNA, the CDR3 is TGTGCCAGCAGCATGACAGGGAACGAGCAGTACTTC.